The clone carrying this TCR beta chain was recorded at least ten times. The antigen is undetermined. This record belongs to a study of T-cell reconstitution after alpha-beta-depleted transplantation in children. Overall study findings and caveats: T-cell numbers and diversity one year post-transplant derived largely from freshly generated T cells. At around two months after transplant, the alpha-beta T cells were reportedly derived from several hundred expanded clones that came from non-depleted graft cells.

It was with unique molecular identifiers that the TCRbeta library was prepared. One entry per CDR3 protein, called by TCRdb with MiXCR from the PCR reads. The sample lists more than 200,000 distinct CDR3 sequences, 7.5% to 9.5% seen once, with approximately 34% in the top ten. The CDR3 loop spans 14 amino acids. V was shortened by 3 bases and J by 1 base, with 6 bases between the two germline ends. Germline values: CDR1 WNHNN, CDR2 SYGVQD (reference sequence). This material consisted of PBMCs, mostly from graft donor cells, taken 360 days after TCRalphabeta/CD19-depleted stem cell transplant. The chain joins TRBV10-1 to TRBJ2-2; D gene ambiguous. The TCR comes from a male patient aged 2 to 9 who had a stem cell transplant for acute myeloid leukemia, so the T cells may come from the graft donor. This CDR3 reads CASSDRENTGELFF. The CDR3 DNA sequence: TGCGCCAGCAGTGATAGGGAGAACACCGGGGAGCTGTTTTTT.